Following are 25 T cell receptor beta chains from one sample sequenced in a study of CD8 T cells in ankylosing spondylitis. TCRdb used MiXCR to reprocess the 5' RACE reads, holding one entry per CDR3 protein. The sample comprises about 64,000 distinct CDR3 sequences, approximately 5.7% of which are singletons, and under 6% rests with the top ten. The sample was synovial fluid, either unsorted or a sorted T cell fraction (not recorded which). The receptors originated from a male donor with ankylosing spondylitis.

This clonotype was counted many times. The V call is TRBV29-1, the J call TRBJ2-5, with 10 positions matching TRBD2. Germline V gene sequence: CDR1 SQVTM, CDR2 ANQGSEA. J lost 7 bases, V lost 3 bases, and 5 bases had no gene match. The CDR3 contains 13 residues. The CDR3 loop is CSVDASGRGTQYF. The CDR3 DNA reads as TGCAGCGTTGACGCTAGCGGGAGAGGGACCCAGTACTTC. Filled out from reference TRBV29-1 and TRBJ2-5, the complete variable domain reads SAVISQKPSRDICQRGTSLTIQCQVDSQVTMMFWYRQQPGQSLTLIATANQGSEATYESGFVIDKFPISRPNLTFSTLTVSNMSPEDSSIYLCSVDASGRGTQYFGPGTRLLVL.

This clonotype occurred many times. The chain carries TRBV20-1 and TRBJ1-1, with D unresolved. CDR3 length: 13 residues. The germline V gene encodes CDR1 DFQATT and CDR2 SNEGSKA (reference sequence). The germline V and J ends were trimmed by 2 bases and 10 bases, with 17 bases remaining between them. CDR3 DNA: TGCAGTGCTAGAACTCTCGCGGCCCGGGGAGCTTTCTTT. The encoded protein is CSARTLAARGAFF.

The V call is TRBV18, the J call TRBJ1-1, with 7 bases lining up with TRBD1. Germline-derived CDR1 and CDR2 are KGHSH and LQKENI. The CDR3 extends over 16 amino acids. The V segment lost 4 bases and the J segment 4 bases; nucleotides outside the gene matches: 12. This chain's CDR3 is CASSQDNTGAGTEAFF. The CDR3 region has the DNA TGTGCCAGCTCACAAGACAATACAGGGGCCGGCACTGAAGCTTTCTTT. The entire variable domain, with the rest obtained from reference TRBV18 and TRBJ1-1, is as follows: NAGVMQNPRHLVRRRGQEARLRCSPMKGHSHVYWYRQLPEEGLKFMVYLQKENIIDESGMPKERFSAEFPKEGPSILRIQQVVRGDSAAYFCASSQDNTGAGTEAFFGQGTRLTVV.

This clonotype was found a few times. The V gene is TRBV13, the J gene TRBJ2-3; TRBD2 matches at 8 bases. After removal of 0 bases from V and 5 bases from J, the junction contained 4 bases not matched to a gene. Germline assignment: CDR1 PRHDT and CDR2 FYEKMQ (reference sequence). The length of the CDR3 is 15 residues. For the CDR3, the DNA is TGTGCCAGCAGCTTAGGCCTAGGGACTAGAGATACGCAGTATTTT. It encodes CASSLGLGTRDTQYF.

This clonotype has a count of ten or more. This chain joins TRBV9 and TRBJ2-5; D may be TRBD1 (6 bases). The V end lost 0 bases, the J end lost 0 bases, and 12 bases lay between the germline ends. Germline assignment: CDR1 SGDLS and CDR2 YYNGEE. The CDR3 runs to 16 residues. The CDR3 DNA follows: TGTGCCAGCAGCGTAGGTGGACAGCTCTACCAAGAGACCCAGTACTTC. It is translated as CASSVGGQLYQETQYF.

The table lists this clonotype with a few counts. This chain uses TRBV19 with TRBJ2-4, with a possible D match to TRBD2 (6 bases). Per the germline V gene, CDR1 is LNHDA and CDR2 is SQIVND (reference sequence). The CDR3 is made up of 16 amino acids. The V and J ends lost 3 bases and 3 bases respectively, with 15 bases between them. CDR3 region: CASSIRAAEGKNIQYF. DNA for the CDR3: TGTGCCAGTAGTATTCGGGCGGCGGAGGGCAAAAACATTCAGTACTTC.

This clonotype was detected ten times or more. The chain employs TRBV18 and TRBJ2-5, with D unclear. This CDR3 has 12 residues. From germline, CDR1 is KGHSH and CDR2 LQKENI. V was shortened by 3 bases and J by 7 bases, with 9 bases between the two germline ends. The CDR3 region has the DNA TGTGCCAGCTCACCGGCGGATGTGACCCAGTACTTC. This codes for CASSPADVTQYF.

There are a few counts of this clonotype. The rearrangement joins TRBV20-1 to TRBJ2-6; D possibly uses TRBD1 or TRBD2 (5 bases each). This CDR3 spans 18 amino acids. The germline CDR1 and CDR2 sequences are DFQATT and SNEGSKA (reference sequence). The V gene lost 7 bases and the J gene lost 1 base, with 23 bases spanning the gap. CDR3 in amino acids: CSVRRPGRVGSGANVLTF. CDR3 DNA: TGCAGTGTAAGACGCCCGGGACGGGTAGGGTCTGGGGCCAACGTCCTGACTTTC.

At least ten counts were recorded for this clonotype. CDR3 sequence: CASSFLAGASSGELFF. DNA for the CDR3: TGCGCCAGCAGCTTTTTAGCGGGAGCCTCCAGCGGGGAGCTGTTTTTT. The V gene is TRBV5-1, the J gene TRBJ2-2; 9 bases agree with TRBD2. The V gene's germline CDR1 is SGHRS and CDR2 YFSETQ. The CDR3 contains 16 residues. V shed 2 bases and J 7 bases; nucleotides not matched to a gene: 9.

By share, this clonotype counts as medium-sized. The chain combines TRBV11-1 with TRBJ2-1; 10 bases line up with TRBD1. This CDR3 is 17 amino acids long. Trimming removed 4 bases from V and 0 bases from J; junction bases left unmatched: 6. Germline V lookup: CDR1 SGHAT, CDR2 FQDESV (reference sequence). CDR3 residues: CASSSRTGGFSYNEQFF. CDR3 in DNA: TGTGCCAGCAGCTCACGGACAGGGGGATTCTCCTACAATGAGCAGTTCTTC.

This clonotype turned up a few times. The chain recombines TRBV3-1 with TRBJ1-6, with D unclear. This CDR3 has 14 amino acids. The germline V and J ends were trimmed by 1 base and 7 bases, with 8 bases remaining between them. Germline V gene sequence: CDR1 LGHDT, CDR2 YNNKEL (reference sequence). DNA for the CDR3: TGTGCCAGCAGCCAAGGTGGCCACAATTCACCCCTCCACTTT. It specifies CASSQGGHNSPLHF.

This clonotype came up a few times. The genes are TRBV30 and TRBJ1-5; D remains ambiguous. In germline, CDR1 is GTSNPN, CDR2 SVGIG (reference sequence). The CDR3 runs to 15 residues. Trimming took 0 bases from V and 0 from J, leaving 9 bases between them. The CDR3 here is CAWSVAGISNQPQHF. The CDR3 region has the DNA TGTGCCTGGAGTGTAGCAGGAATTAGCAATCAGCCCCAGCATTTT. The whole variable domain, remainder taken from reference TRBV30 and TRBJ1-5, is SQTIHQWPATLVQPVGSPLSLECTVEGTSNPNLYWYRQAAGRGLQLLFYSVGIGQISSEVPQNLSASRPQDRQFILSSKKLLLSDSGFYLCAWSVAGISNQPQHFGDGTRLSIL.

The chain uses TRBV7-2 and TRBJ1-1, with no clear D. From germline, CDR1 is SGHTA and CDR2 FQGNSA. This CDR3 spans 14 amino acids. V lost 0 bases and J 6 bases, leaving 11 bases between the germline ends. CDR3 coding DNA: TGTGCCAGCAGCTTAGCGGTTTCGAGCCCTGAAGCTTTCTTT. It translates to CASSLAVSSPEAFF.

At least ten counts were recorded for this clonotype. The chain is built from TRBV25-1 and TRBJ1-1; D is possibly TRBD1 (6 bases). This CDR3 is built from 13 residues. Looked up from germline, CDR1 is MGHDK and CDR2 is SYGVNS. V was clipped by 4 bases and J by 4 bases, with 10 bases between them. The CDR3 here is CASSGGAGTEAFF. The CDR3, as DNA: TGTGCCAGCAGTGGGGGGGCCGGCACTGAAGCTTTCTTT.

The chain links TRBV6-1 to TRBJ1-4; D ambiguous. Per germline, CDR1 MNHNS and CDR2 SASEGT. Trimming removed 7 bases from V and 7 bases from J, with 16 bases in between. CDR3 length: 14 residues. CDR3 residues: CASTPTWPGEKLFF. CDR3 nucleotides: TGTGCCAGCACCCCCACGTGGCCGGGTGAAAAACTGTTTTTT.

This clonotype appeared many times. The chain links TRBV29-1 to TRBJ2-7; D remains unclear. Germline V CDR1 and CDR2: SQVTM, ANQGSEA. The CDR3 spans 11 residues. V gave up 5 bases and J gave up 4 bases, with 9 bases separating them. CDR3 DNA sequence: TGCAGCGTTAGGGTGTCTTACGAGCAGTACTTC. It yields the protein CSVRVSYEQYF.

There are many counts of this clonotype. V and J are TRBV7-8 and TRBJ1-6, with a weak D call TRBD1 (5 bases). V lost 8 bases, J lost 8 bases, and 16 bases lay in between. Germline lookup yields CDR1 SGHVS and CDR2 FQNEAQ. This CDR3 region has 14 residues. CDR3 nucleotide sequence: TGTGCCAGCGGTACAAGGGGTTGGGATTCACCCCTCCACTTT. It translates to CASGTRGWDSPLHF.

This clonotype was recorded at least ten times. The rearrangement links TRBV4-1 to TRBJ2-1, with TRBD2 matching 11 bases. Germline-derived CDR1 and CDR2 are MGHRA and YSYEKL. V lost 1 base and J lost 7; bases outside the gene matches: 3. The CDR3 runs to 15 residues. CDR3 bases: TGCGCCAGCAGCCAAGGCCGACTAGCGGGGAATGAGCAGTTCTTC. This gives the protein CASSQGRLAGNEQFF.

The chain carries TRBV30 and TRBJ1-6; no reliable D call. Germline V CDR1 and CDR2: GTSNPN, SVGIG (reference sequence). The CDR3 length is 13 residues. V was pared by 3 bases and J by 6 bases, with 9 bases between. Written as DNA, the CDR3 is TGTGCCTGGAGATCTTCGTTTAATTCACCCCTCCACTTT. Translated: CAWRSSFNSPLHF. The entire variable domain, with the rest obtained from reference TRBV30 and TRBJ1-6, is as follows: SQTIHQWPATLVQPVGSPLSLECTVEGTSNPNLYWYRQAAGRGLQLLFYSVGIGQISSEVPQNLSASRPQDRQFILSSKKLLLSDSGFYLCAWRSSFNSPLHFGNGTRLTVT.

This clonotype came up a few times. The genes are TRBV6-1 and TRBJ2-2, with D tentatively TRBD1 or TRBD2 (6 bases each). V lost 6 bases, J lost 6 bases, and 17 bases lay in between. The CDR3 is 15 amino acids. Per germline, CDR1 MNHNS and CDR2 SASEGT. For the CDR3, the DNA is TGTGCCAGCAGAACCCTAGGGGGGAATGCCGGGGAGCTGTTTTTT. Translated, it gives CASRTLGGNAGELFF.

This clonotype was detected many times. The rearrangement joins TRBV5-1 to TRBJ2-2; 7 bases match TRBD1. After removal of 0 bases from V and 5 bases from J, the junction contained 4 bases not matched to a gene. The CDR3 is 15 residues long. Germline-derived CDR1 and CDR2 are SGHRS and YFSETQ. The CDR3 region is CASSLAEQGTGELFF. In DNA form, the CDR3 reads TGCGCCAGCAGCTTGGCTGAACAGGGGACCGGGGAGCTGTTTTTT.

This clonotype appeared many times. The chain carries TRBV20-1 and TRBJ2-7; a weak D match, TRBD2 (6 bases). V was shortened by 2 bases and J by 4 bases, with 21 bases between the two germline ends. From germline, CDR1 is DFQATT and CDR2 SNEGSKA (reference sequence). This CDR3 contains 16 residues. The DNA for the CDR3 is TGCAGTGCTAGAAGACCTCGACCGGGACTGATTTACGAGCAGTACTTC. Its protein product is CSARRPRPGLIYEQYF.

This clonotype occurred many times. The chain has TRBV3-1 and TRBJ1-4; TRBD1 is a possible D gene (6 bases). This CDR3 is 12 amino acids long. Germline CDR1 LGHDT, CDR2 YNNKEL (reference sequence). The V end was cut by 1 base, the J end by 14 bases, with 11 bases between. Here the CDR3 reads CASSQGTEMLFF. The CDR3 nucleotides are TGTGCCAGCAGCCAAGGGACAGAAATGCTGTTTTTT. The complete variable domain, with remaining parts taken from reference TRBV3-1 and TRBJ1-4, reads DTAVSQTPKYLVTQMGNDKSIKCEQNLGHDTMYWYKQDSKKFLKIMFSYNNKELIINETVPNRFSPKSPDKAHLNLHINSLELGDSAVYFCASSQGTEMLFFGSGTQLSVL.

This clonotype was detected ten times or more. The J gene is TRBJ2-7, the V gene TRBV5-1; TRBD1 matches at 7 bases. The CDR3 covers 15 residues. Per germline, CDR1 SGHRS and CDR2 YFSETQ. The V gene end was trimmed by 4 bases and the J gene end by 2 bases; junction bases not matched to a gene: 9. The CDR3 DNA follows: TGCGCCAGCAGCCCGAGACAGGGAATCGCCTACGAGCAGTACTTC. Encoded protein: CASSPRQGIAYEQYF.

This clonotype was observed many times. This chain connects TRBV6-2 or TRBV6-3 to TRBJ1-2; D may be TRBD1 (5 bases). The CDR3 has 14 amino acids. V was cut by 5 bases and J by 4 bases, with 14 bases left in between. Germline V lookup: CDR1 MNHEY, CDR2 SVGEGT. CDR3 sequence reads: CASSPTADPYGYTF. In nucleotides, the CDR3 is TGTGCCAGCAGTCCGACAGCGGACCCCTATGGCTACACCTTC.